The 8 T cell receptor beta chains below all came from one sample that was sequenced in a study of blood T cell repertoires in COVID-19. Some clones are missing from TCRdb's copy, which holds only in-frame ones; the method was immunoSEQ multiplex PCR. The table includes some 220,000 clones, about 87% detected once. Source material: PBMCs or T cells enriched from blood (not recorded which). These receptors were obtained from a woman aged 25 to 39 who had recovered from COVID-19.

This clone was found once. This chain uses TRBV7-2 with TRBJ1-2, with D possibly TRBD1 on 5 matching bases. V gave up 2 bases and J gave up 4 bases, with 14 bases separating them. Germline values: CDR1 SGHTA, CDR2 FQGNSA. The CDR3 is 15 residues long. The CDR3 DNA reads as TGTGCCAGCAGCTTAAGTCCCGGACACCTCTATGGCTACACCTTC. It is translated as CASSLSPGHLYGYTF.

V usage is TRBV12-5 and J usage is TRBJ1-5, with unresolved D. This CDR3 has 12 amino acids. CDR1 is LGHNT and CDR2 is FRNRAP in the germline V gene. V was trimmed by 5 bases and J by 4 bases, leaving 6 bases between them. CDR3 residues: CASGPSNQPQHF. The CDR3 coding sequence is TGTGCTAGTGGTCCGAGTAATCAGCCCCAGCATTTT.

This clone was counted between two and nine times. The rearrangement joins TRBV9 to TRBJ1-1, with D possibly TRBD1 on 6 matching bases. Germline CDR1 reads SGDLS; CDR2 reads YYNGEE. Trimming removed 4 bases at V and 5 bases at J, with 15 bases between. The CDR3 spans 14 residues. The DNA for the CDR3 is TGTGCCAGCAGCCCAGCCGGGGGGCTGACTGAAGCTTTCTTT. Translation gives CASSPAGGLTEAFF.

The rearrangement links TRBV19 to TRBJ2-3, with D maybe TRBD2 (6 bases). Germline assignment: CDR1 LNHDA and CDR2 SQIVND (reference sequence). Trimming cost V 4 bases and J 2 bases, with 7 bases left between them. The CDR3 is 13 amino acids. The CDR3 DNA sequence: TGTGCCAGTAGTAGCGGGGTCACAGATACGCAGTATTTT. Translating gives CASSSGVTDTQYF.

CDR3 nucleotides: TGTGCCAGCTCACCAATGAGGGCAGATACGCAGTATTTT. It is translated as CASSPMRADTQYF. The V and J genes are TRBV18 and TRBJ2-3, with D possibly matching TRBD2 (5 bases). Germline V CDR1 and CDR2: KGHSH, LQKENI. Trimming shortened V by 2 bases and J by 4 bases, and 7 bases separated the two germline ends. This CDR3 is built from 13 residues.

The rearrangement links TRBV7-2 to TRBJ1-2; 11 nucleotides match TRBD1. Germline V gives CDR1 SGHTA, CDR2 FQGNSA. This CDR3 comprises 17 residues. Trimming removed 5 bases from V and 1 base from J; junction bases left unmatched: 9. CDR3 residues: CASSGPGQGAYNYGYTF. CDR3 DNA: TGTGCCAGCAGCGGTCCAGGACAGGGGGCTTATAACTATGGCTACACCTTC. Together with reference TRBV7-2 and TRBJ1-2, the CDR3 gives the full variable domain: GAGVSQSPSNKVTEKGKDVELRCDPISGHTALYWYRQSLGQGLEFLIYFQGNSAPDKSGLPSDRFSAERTGGSVSTLTIQRTQQEDSAVYLCASSGPGQGAYNYGYTFGSGTRLTVV.

The rearrangement links TRBV7-2 to TRBJ2-3; D uncertain. Trimming pared 5 bases from V and 2 bases from J, leaving 8 bases between. The CDR3 has 13 residues. The germline V gene encodes CDR1 SGHTA and CDR2 FQGNSA. CDR3 sequence reads: CASSTTNTDTQYF. The DNA of the CDR3 is TGTGCCAGCAGCACAACTAACACAGATACGCAGTATTTT.

The chain recombines TRBV7-8 with TRBJ1-6; 8 bases fit TRBD1. This CDR3 has 15 residues. Germline CDR1 SGHVS, CDR2 FQNEAQ. Trimming at V came to 1 base and at J to 9 bases, leaving 5 bases not matched to a gene. In DNA, the CDR3 is TGTGCCAGCAGCTTAGGTCAGGGGGCCCGTTCACCCCTCCACTTT. Amino acid sequence: CASSLGQGARSPLHF.